The clone carrying this TCR beta chain was detected a few times. The sort gate was single viable CD3+CD4+CD8-CD45RO+ cells for memory CD4+ T cells. The sample belongs to a study of memory CD4+ T cells and cytomegalovirus serostatus. Sequencing was performed with immunoSEQ multiplex PCR; in TCRdb, only in-frame clones are kept and a portion is missing. The repertoire includes under 75,000 clones, around 82% of them detected once, and 0.53% sits in the top ten. The germline CDR1 and CDR2 sequences are SGHRS and YFSETQ. The CDR3 extends over 13 amino acids. V shed 4 bases and J 3 bases; nucleotides not matched to a gene: 3.

The chain combines TRBV5-1 with TRBJ2-5; TRBD2 matches 7 bases. The sample taken for sequencing was memory CD4+ T cells from blood. This clonotype was sampled from an adult in good health and CMV-seronegative. Some clones in this sample may be carry-over from other donors' samples. CDR3 protein: CASSHGGKETQYF. CDR3 DNA: TGCGCCAGCAGCCACGGGGGGAAAGAGACCCAGTACTTC.